The sequence of this TCR beta chain was determined in a study of shared clonotypes between healthy human individuals (TCRdb year 2020). With regard to the full study: A couple of women and three men aged 18 to 49 years were included in the cohort. For each donor, CD4 naive and CD4 memory were each given three plates, CD8 naive was given two plates, and CD8 memory was given one plate. Blood TCR repertoires of a handful of healthy adults were deeply sequenced to estimate repertoire size and the extent of clonotype sharing between individuals. To increase sequencing depth and limit assay-specific biases, different laboratories used diverse techniques to prepare libraries and sequence TCR repertoires. Per donor, leukapheresis produced somewhere between about 0.94 and 9 billion PBMCs.

Using the deep immunoSEQ assay, multiplex PCR amplified TCR CDR3 regions from genomic DNA. For each cell subset, the extracted genomic DNA was distributed evenly across all wells of several immunoSEQ 96-well plates, and each plate served as one replicate. For sorted subsets, each replicate PCR was loaded with approximately 0.2 ug genomic DNA, equivalent to roughly 30,000 T cell genomes. Purified libraries were quantified with a Qubit 3.0 fluorometer, sized on a Bioanalyzer 2100, and re-quantified with the KAPA Library Quantification kit. Every immunoSEQ 96-well plate was sequenced on a dedicated single-read 150-cycle Illumina NextSeq 550 flow cell. The authors' pipeline ran thus. Because the immunoSEQ output included only junctional sequences and no quality scores, the filtering could not be the same as the filtering used for full-length reads. Sequences were annotated with PyIR, a Python wrapper for IgBLAST v1.9, using IMGT germline references to assign V/J genes and CDR3. Reads were filtered out if the reads had weak V/J assignments (E-value above 1e-6), no CDR3, stop codons, out-of-frame junctions, or ambiguous translated residues. V3J clonotypes were defined by identical inferred V gene, J gene, and CDR3 amino acid sequence. Percentage overlap between repertoires was calculated by dividing the number of shared unique clonotypes by the size of the smaller repertoire. Repertoire richness was assessed with RTK rarefaction, the Chao1 estimator, and Recon v2.1 estimates of unobserved clonotypes. Generation probabilities for all TCRbeta clonotypes obtained by the gDNA method from a few donors were computed using OLGA. In its TCRdb copy, this immuneACCESS table keeps in-frame sequences only and misses some clones. Where compared with another copy, unresolved V genes explain less than half of these, and the others have no known cause. The V and J calls and clone size come from that table; D and trimming were worked out from the DNA. The sample data list 1.6 million or so clones, and around 97% of these were observed just once. The leading ten clones occupy 0.95% to 1.5% of the sample.

What the authors observed across the whole study: The small number of donors limited the genetic and exposure-history diversity represented. Pairwise subsampling indicated that sequencing depth was expected to affect the degree of clonotype sharing among donors. Compared with non-shared clonotypes, clonotypes shared by all four sorted-subset donors had higher generation probabilities. Across a few donors, about 4.5% of naive CD4, approximately 3.6% of naive CD8, approximately 2.5% of memory CD4, and about 0.4% of memory CD8 clonotypes were shared. Naive subsets generally had larger estimated clonotype richness than memory subsets. Sampling was restricted to blood, and TCR repertoires in tissue are likely to differ from TCR repertoires in blood. Incomplete sequencing was indicated by rarefaction of sorted-subset datasets, despite the large sequencing depth.

As concerns this clone: The antigen it recognizes is unknown. Per-base quality was not reported, and no clone a single base away is much larger than it.

CDR1 and CDR2 are drawn from the germline V gene: MNHEY, SVGAGI. The CDR3 starts with the cysteine, ends with the phenylalanine, and has 16 residues. The CDR3 DNA has 48 bases and is translated from base 1. The junction shows trimming of 0 bases on V and 2 bases on J, plus 11 bases between the germline ends. Donors were healthy HIV-negative adults with no recently reported acute infections or vaccinations. Every donor was a Caucasian adult residing in Nashville, Tennessee, USA. Magnetic negative selection was used to enrich CD4+ T cells, after which naive cells were positively selected on CD45RA and the negative fraction became the memory subset. Blood was obtained by leukapheresis, after which PBMCs were separated by Ficoll-Histopaque density gradient centrifugation and cryopreserved in liquid nitrogen vapor phase. Analytical flow cytometry was used to check the purity and quantity of each magnetically sorted T cell population. From each sorted fraction, genomic DNA was isolated and quantified by UV absorbance on a Nanodrop 2000c.

The V gene is TRBV6-5 and the J gene is TRBJ2-1, with the identity of the D gene unclear. The receptor's source is a young man in good health. The sample consisted of naive CD4+ T cells sorted from blood. The cell subset or site label on this specimen signifies: CD45RA+ positively selected. The nucleotide sequence is TGTGCCAGCAGTTACTCGCCCAACCAGCCCTACAATGAGCAGTTCTTC. Its product reads: CASSYSPNQPYNEQFF.